This is a list of T cell receptor beta chains from one sample in a study of blood T cell repertoires in COVID-19. Assay used: immunoSEQ multiplex PCR; TCRdb lists only in-frame clones, some missing. Of about 160,000 clones in the sample, more than 90% are singletons; the top ten hold over 15%. The sample was peripheral blood. Source of these receptors: a man aged 60 to 69 with active or convalescent COVID-19. CDR3s include the opening cysteine and the closing phenylalanine or tryptophan. The order of the fields is clone size, D gene, V gene, CDR3 length, J gene, CDR3 DNA, CDR3 protein. D genes are given only for firm matches. Size is stated for part of the rows, as once, few or many counts, or as a class when the clone is expanded.

>.|TRBD2|TRBV9|15|TRBJ2-3
TGTGCCAGCAGCACCCGACTAGCGGGCACAGATACGCAGTATTTT
CASSTRLAGTDTQYF
>.|.|TRBV5-1|15|TRBJ2-5
TGCGCCAGCAGCTTGGTTGGGGCTGATCGAGAGACCCAGTACTTC
CASSLVGADRETQYF
>.|.|TRBV7-9|15|TRBJ1-1
TGTGCCAGCAGCTTAGCTTTCGACAGTAACACTGAAGCTTTCTTT
CASSLAFDSNTEAFF
>.|.|TRBV7-8|16|TRBJ1-2
TGTGCCAGCAGCTTAAAGCCCGGACAGTCGGACTATGGCTACACCTTC
CASSLKPGQSDYGYTF
>.|.|TRBV21-1|15|TRBJ2-1
TGTGCCAGCAGCAAACCGGCTAACGGGAATAGGGAGCAGTTCTTC
CASSKPANGNREQFF
>.|TRBD2|TRBV27|16|TRBJ2-7
TGTGCCAGCAGTTTACTACTAGCGGGAGGGCTCTACGAGCAGTACTTC
CASSLLLAGGLYEQYF
>.|.|TRBV19|15|TRBJ2-6
TGTGCCAGTAGTCCAGGGAATTCTGGGGCCAACGTCCTGACTTTC
CASSPGNSGANVLTF
>.|.|TRBV29-1|12|TRBJ1-1
TGCAGCGTCCTCCGGGCAGGGTCTCAAGCTTTCTTT
CSVLRAGSQAFF
>.|.|TRBV14|13|TRBJ1-1
TGTGCCAGCAGCCAAGACAGGATGGAAAGAGCTTTCTTT
CASSQDRMERAFF
>.|TRBD1|TRBV10-2|17|TRBJ1-1
TGCGCCAGCAGTGAGCCCCCATCCGTACAGGGGGTAACTGAAGCTTTCTTT
CASSEPPSVQGVTEAFF
>.|TRBD1|TRBV10-3|15|TRBJ1-3
TGTGCCATCAGATCAGGGGGCCGGGAAGGAAACACCATATATTTT
CAIRSGGREGNTIYF
>.|.|TRBV5-6|14|TRBJ2-5
TGTGCCAGCAGCTTGGACCGACGGGAAGAGACCCAGTACTTC
CASSLDRREETQYF
>.|.|TRBV18|14|TRBJ1-1
TGTGCCAGCTCAAGCCAGGGGTCCGGGACTGAAGCTTTCTTT
CASSSQGSGTEAFF
>.|.|TRBV6-5|13|TRBJ1-1
TGTGCCAGCAGTTTTTCAGGGAACACTGAAGCTTTCTTT
CASSFSGNTEAFF
>.|.|TRBV5-1|15|TRBJ1-2
TGCGCCAGCAGCTTGGGAGGAACTACTAACTATGGCTACACCTTC
CASSLGGTTNYGYTF
>.|TRBD1|TRBV19|13|TRBJ1-2
TGTGCCAGTAGGGACAGGGTGGTATATGGCTACACCTTC
CASRDRVVYGYTF
>few|.|TRBV18|15|TRBJ1-1
TGTGCCAGCTCAAGCGAACAGGTTGTGAACACTGAAGCTTTCTTT
CASSSEQVVNTEAFF
>.|TRBD1|TRBV6-4|14|TRBJ1-1
TGTGCCAGCAGTGACTCGGGGACAGGGAGGAAAGCTTTCTTT
CASSDSGTGRKAFF
>.|TRBD1|TRBV29-1|16|TRBJ2-6
TGCAGCGTTGAAGGACAGGGCGCTTCTGGGGCCAACGTCCTGACTTTC
CSVEGQGASGANVLTF
>.|.|TRBV7-2|15|TRBJ1-1
TGTGCCAGCAGCCCAGGACTTAATGTGAACACTGAAGCTTTCTTT
CASSPGLNVNTEAFF
>.|.|TRBV19|14|TRBJ1-2
TGTGCCAGTTGGGGCTGGGCCTCGCCCGGTGGCTACACCTTC
CASWGWASPGGYTF
>.|TRBD1|TRBV19|18|TRBJ1-2
TGTGCCAGTAGTATCGGGACAGGGGGTTACACGAGTATTGATGGCTACACCTTC
CASSIGTGGYTSIDGYTF
>once|.|TRBV29-1|13|TRBJ2-7
TGCAGCGTTGTGCGTGACATCACCTACGAGCAGTACTTC
CSVVRDITYEQYF
>.|TRBD1|TRBV28|15|TRBJ1-5
TGTGCCAGCAGTTTTACGGGACAGGATTATCAGCCCCAGCATTTT
CASSFTGQDYQPQHF
>.|.|TRBV27|14|TRBJ1-6
TGTGCCAGCAGTTTAGTCCAGTATAATTCACCCCTCCACTTT
CASSLVQYNSPLHF
>.|.|TRBV5-1|14|TRBJ2-5
TGCGCCAGCGGGGGCGGGTGGAGCCAAGAGACCCAGTACTTC
CASGGGWSQETQYF
>.|TRBD1|TRBV9|14|TRBJ1-5
TGTGCCAGCAGCCGGGGACAGTATAATCAGCCCCAGCATTTT
CASSRGQYNQPQHF
>.|TRBD1|TRBV6-6|12|TRBJ2-7
TGTGCCAGCAGTTACGGGGACAGGGAGCAGTACTTC
CASSYGDREQYF
>once|TRBD2|TRBV3-1/TRBV3-2|15|TRBJ2-5
TGTGCCAGCAGCCAATCAACTAGCGGACCGGAGACCCAGTACTTC
CASSQSTSGPETQYF
>.|.|TRBV2|13|TRBJ1-1
TGTGCCAGCAAGTTGCAGTTCAACACTGAAGCTTTCTTT
CASKLQFNTEAFF
>.|.|TRBV25-1|14|TRBJ1-2
TGTGCCAGCAGTGAATATTCGCAGGGGTATGGCTACACCTTC
CASSEYSQGYGYTF
>.|.|TRBV7-9|15|TRBJ1-5
TGTGCCAGCAGCTTTGTGGGGAGTCCCAATCAGCCCCAGCATTTT
CASSFVGSPNQPQHF
>.|.|TRBV2|14|TRBJ1-5
TGTGCCAGCAGTCTCCGCAGGGTTGAGCAGCCCCAGCATTTT
CASSLRRVEQPQHF
>.|TRBD2|TRBV11-2|15|TRBJ2-1
TGTGCCAGCAGCCAACGGGGGGGCCGGGACGGTGAGCAGTTCTTC
CASSQRGGRDGEQFF
>.|.|TRBV5-1|19|TRBJ2-3
TGCGCCAGCAGCCTTGGGTTCGGGAGCCCCGTTGGGGGCACAGATACGCAGTATTTT
CASSLGFGSPVGGTDTQYF
>once|.|TRBV6-5|14|TRBJ1-1
TGTGCCAGCAGTTACAGGGGGTTGAACACTGAAGCTTTCTTT
CASSYRGLNTEAFF
>.|.|TRBV2|14|TRBJ1-1
TGTGCCAGCAGTGAATTTAGGGGATACACTGAAGCTTTCTTT
CASSEFRGYTEAFF
>.|.|TRBV9|15|TRBJ1-1
TGTGCCAGCAGCGTAGTGGCAGGGGTGAACACTGAAGCTTTCTTT
CASSVVAGVNTEAFF
>once|TRBD1|TRBV10-3|16|TRBJ2-1
TGTGCCATCACCGATTTCATCGGGACAGGGGGCAGTGAGCAGTTCTTC
CAITDFIGTGGSEQFF
>.|.|TRBV21-1|14|TRBJ2-7
TGTGCCAGCAGATGGGACAGATTTACCTACGAGCAGTACTTC
CASRWDRFTYEQYF
>.|TRBD2|TRBV5-5|16|TRBJ2-1
TGTGCCAGCAGCTTGGCCGTCGGGGGGACCAACAATGAGCAGTTCTTC
CASSLAVGGTNNEQFF
>.|TRBD1|TRBV10-3|15|TRBJ1-1
TGTGCCATCAGTGCTAGACAGGGGGAGAACACTGAAGCTTTCTTT
CAISARQGENTEAFF
>.|TRBD2|TRBV5-1|15|TRBJ2-1
TGCGCCAGCAGCTCAGGGACTAGCGGGAACGGTGAGCAGTTCTTC
CASSSGTSGNGEQFF
>.|TRBD1|TRBV7-6|16|TRBJ1-2
TGTGCCAGCAGCCGGGACAGGGTGAGGGATGACTATGGCTACACCTTC
CASSRDRVRDDYGYTF
>.|TRBD1|TRBV7-9|16|TRBJ1-3
TGTGCCAGCAGCTTAGGGGACAGGGCCCAGGGAGACACCATATATTTT
CASSLGDRAQGDTIYF
>.|TRBD2|TRBV10-1|17|TRBJ2-1
TGCGCCAGCAGTGACCGGATACTAGCGGGAGTTCGTAATGAGCAGTTCTTC
CASSDRILAGVRNEQFF
>.|TRBD1|TRBV5-1|14|TRBJ2-1
TGCGCCAGCAGCTTGACCCGGACAGGGAATGAGCAGTTCTTC
CASSLTRTGNEQFF
>.|.|TRBV3-1/TRBV3-2|16|TRBJ1-3
TGTGCCAGCAGCCAAGGGAGCAGTAGCTCTGGAAACACCATATATTTT
CASSQGSSSSGNTIYF
>.|.|TRBV7-9|13|TRBJ1-1
TGTGCCAGCAGCCGGGGAGTGAACACTGAAGCTTTCTTT
CASSRGVNTEAFF
>once|TRBD1|TRBV11-2|17|TRBJ2-3
TGTGCCAGCAGCTTAGATTTCAGGACAGGGACAACAGATACGCAGTATTTT
CASSLDFRTGTTDTQYF
>.|TRBD1|TRBV19|14|TRBJ1-5
TGTGCCAGTAGTCAAACAGGGGGAAACCAGCCCCAGCATTTT
CASSQTGGNQPQHF
>.|TRBD1|TRBV10-1|16|TRBJ2-5
TGCGCCAGCAGTCCCGGACAGGCGAGATTACAAGAGACCCAGTACTTC
CASSPGQARLQETQYF